Listed here are 6 T cell receptor beta chains from one sample, sequenced in a study of blood T cell repertoires in COVID-19. Clones were sequenced by immunoSEQ multiplex PCR, and TCRdb holds only the in-frame ones, with some missing. The sample lists 89,000 or so clones; nearly 95% were seen once. Material: peripheral blood. The source is a human donor with active COVID-19. The donor label of this sample is uncertain.

Worth noting for this clone: One end of the junction does not line up with germline, which may come from a read error. CDR3 coding DNA: TGTGCTAGCAGCTTCAGCGGAAGCTCCTACAATGAGCAGTTCTTC. Translation: CASSFSGSSYNEQFF. V gene TRBV7-7 combines with J gene TRBJ2-1; D is perhaps TRBD2 (5 bases). The CDR3 contains 15 residues. Germline loops: CDR1 SSHAT, CDR2 FNYEAQ (reference sequence).

The V gene is TRBV29-1, the J gene TRBJ2-3, with 11 positions matching TRBD2. Germline V gene data show CDR1 as SQVTM and CDR2 as ANQGSEA. The CDR3 runs 16 residues. V was clipped by 6 bases and J by 1 base; unmatched bases: 9. In DNA, the CDR3 is TGCAGCGTCGATGGGACTAGCGGTAAGGGCACAGATACGCAGTATTTT. Translation gives CSVDGTSGKGTDTQYF.

V gene TRBV28 combines with J gene TRBJ2-1; maybe TRBD2 (6 bases). V was clipped by 8 bases and J by 4 bases, with 15 bases between them. Germline V lookup: CDR1 MDHEN, CDR2 SYDVKM. The CDR3 spans 14 residues. CDR3 DNA sequence: TGTGCCAGCCTTAGCGGAGGGCGGTACAATGAGCAGTTCTTC. Its translation: CASLSGGRYNEQFF.

V is TRBV25-1 and J is TRBJ1-5; D ambiguous. The CDR3 sequence is 12 residues long. V lost 3 bases to trimming and J lost 4 bases, with 4 bases between them. CDR1 and CDR2 (germline): MGHDK, SYGVNS. The DNA for the CDR3 is TGTGCCAGCAGTGAGAGTAATCAGCCCCAGCATTTT. It translates to CASSESNQPQHF. The full variable domain, with the rest looked up from reference TRBV25-1 and TRBJ1-5, is EADIYQTPRYLVIGTGKKITLECSQTMGHDKMYWYQQDPGMELHLIHYSYGVNSTEKGDLSSESTVSRIRTEHFPLTLESARPSHTSQYLCASSESNQPQHFGDGTRLSIL.

This clone was seen only once. J is TRBJ1-1 and V is TRBV19; D ambiguous. This CDR3 region has 13 residues. Per germline, CDR1 LNHDA and CDR2 SQIVND (reference sequence). The V end was cut by 5 bases, the J end by 0 bases, with 7 bases between. CDR3 sequence reads: CASSLKMNTEAFF. CDR3 nucleotide sequence: TGTGCCAGTAGTCTTAAAATGAACACTGAAGCTTTCTTT.

V gene TRBV27 combines with J gene TRBJ2-4, with 7 nucleotides matching TRBD1. Looked up from germline, CDR1 is MNHEY and CDR2 is SMNVEV (reference sequence). This CDR3 has 15 residues. With 6 bases clipped from V and 1 base from J, the junction kept 6 bases outside the gene matches. CDR3 nucleotides: TGTGCCAGCAGGTCGACACAGGGGGCCAAAAACATTCAGTACTTC. It translates to CASRSTQGAKNIQYF.